The 27 T cell receptor beta chains given below trace back to one sample, sequenced in a study of OX40 agonist ivuxolimab in advanced cancers. Sequencing used immunoSEQ multiplex PCR; TCRdb keeps in-frame clones, though not all of them. The sample lists 35,000 to 40,000 clones; 85% to 90% were seen once. Material: CD4+ or CD8+ T cells sorted from blood, obtained in a trial of the OX40 agonist ivuxolimab. Every receptor here comes from an adult with an advanced solid tumor such as melanoma, head and neck, liver or kidney cancer.

The count of this clone is one. The gene calls are TRBV7-9 and TRBJ2-3; 8 nucleotides line up with TRBD2. This CDR3 has 16 amino acids. Trimming took 5 bases from V and 5 from J; bases not matched to a gene: 12. Germline loops: CDR1 SEHNR, CDR2 FQNEAQ (reference sequence). CDR3 loop: CASSRQRGGQRDTQYF. CDR3 nucleotides: TGTGCCAGCAGCCGGCAACGGGGGGGCCAGAGAGATACGCAGTATTTT.

Concerning this clone itself: The junction and the germline gene differ at one end; a read error may be behind it. The rearrangement joins TRBV14 to TRBJ1-1, with D unclear. CDR1 is SGHDN, CDR2 FVKESK, per germline. There are 13 residues in the CDR3. The CDR3 loop is CARSRQTNTEAFF. DNA of the CDR3: TGTGCCCGCAGCCGGCAGACTAACACTGAAGCTTTCTTT.

The rearrangement uses TRBV2 and TRBJ2-3; 11 bases fit TRBD1. This CDR3 contains 15 residues. V dropped 7 bases and J dropped 5; count of bases not matched to a gene: 8. Looked up from germline, CDR1 is SNHLY and CDR2 is FYNNEI. The CDR3 region is CASNPGQGVKDTQYF. The CDR3 DNA sequence: TGTGCCAGCAACCCGGGACAGGGGGTTAAAGATACGCAGTATTTT.

The chain uses TRBV6-5 and TRBJ2-7, with 9 positions matching TRBD1. The germline V gene encodes CDR1 MNHEY and CDR2 SVGAGI. V was clipped by 0 bases and J by 6 bases; unmatched bases: 9. The CDR3 is 16 amino acids. The CDR3 sequence is CASSYSSRTGALEQYF. DNA for the CDR3: TGTGCCAGCAGTTACTCCTCTAGGACAGGGGCCCTCGAGCAGTACTTC.

The rearrangement joins TRBV18 to TRBJ2-7; possible D gene TRBD1, 6 bases. Deletions cut 9 bases from V and 6 bases from J, with 15 bases between. The germline CDR1 and CDR2 sequences are KGHSH and LQKENI. CDR3 length: 12 amino acids. Here the CDR3 reads CASSAGVGEQYF. The CDR3 DNA follows: TGTGCCAGTTCCGCAGGGGTCGGCGAGCAGTACTTC.

The V call is TRBV10-2, the J call TRBJ1-4; TRBD1 aligns across 9 bases. Germline CDR1 is WSHSY and CDR2 is SAAADI. The ends lost 4 bases at V and 10 bases at J; junction bases unmatched: 4. The CDR3 runs 13 residues. The CDR3 is CASSGDRAGKLFF. DNA for the CDR3: TGCGCCAGCAGTGGGGACAGGGCAGGAAAACTGTTTTTT.

V is TRBV23-1 and J is TRBJ1-1; D perhaps matches TRBD1 (5 bases). TRBV23-1 is an ORF, with its function uncertain. V lost 3 bases and J lost 0, with 17 bases in between. The CDR3 has 17 amino acids. The CDR3 DNA is TGCGCCAGCAGTCAGGGGCCCGCAGGGTGGATGAACACTGAAGCTTTCTTT. Translated: CASSQGPAGWMNTEAFF.

This rearrangement joins TRBV14 to TRBJ2-5; D gene ambiguous. The CDR3 covers 13 residues. V shed 3 bases and J shed 5 bases, with 10 bases lying between them. Germline V gene sequence: CDR1 SGHDN, CDR2 FVKESK. CDR3 sequence: CASSQETWETQYF. DNA of the CDR3: TGTGCCAGCAGCCAGGAGACCTGGGAGACCCAGTACTTC.

The chain uses TRBV28 and TRBJ2-3; the D gene is possibly TRBD2 (7 bases). The ends were cut back, 7 bases at V and 5 bases at J, with 13 bases in the middle. CDR1 is MDHEN and CDR2 is SYDVKM in the germline V gene. This CDR3 has 13 residues. The DNA for the CDR3 is TGTGCCAGCACTTGGGGAGGGGGAGATACGCAGTATTTT. Translation: CASTWGGGDTQYF.

The chain employs TRBV29-1 and TRBJ2-4, with a possible D match to TRBD1 (6 bases). CDR1 is SQVTM and CDR2 is ANQGSEA in the germline V gene. With 5 bases removed from V and 7 bases from J, the gap between germline ends came to 9 bases. This CDR3 contains 11 residues. As DNA, the CDR3 is TGCAGCGTTCGGCAGGGGAACATTCAGTACTTC. Its protein product is CSVRQGNIQYF.

The chain carries TRBV7-9 and TRBJ2-7; 8 bases agree with TRBD1. The CDR3 sequence is 17 residues long. V shed 5 bases and J 4 bases; nucleotides not matched to a gene: 16. CDR1 SEHNR and CDR2 FQNEAQ come from the germline V gene (reference sequence). Here the CDR3 DNA reads TGTGCCAGCAGCCCAAACCCCGGACAGGGCTCCGTTTACGAGCAGTACTTC. Translating it yields CASSPNPGQGSVYEQYF. Based on the CDR3 plus reference TRBV7-9 and TRBJ2-7, the full variable domain is DTGVSQNPRHKITKRGQNVTFRCDPISEHNRLYWYRQTLGQGPEFLTYFQNEAQLEKSRLLSDRFSAERPKGSFSTLEIQRTEQGDSAMYLCASSPNPGQGSVYEQYFGPGTRLTVT.

V gene TRBV28 combines with J gene TRBJ1-4; D unclear. Germline V gene sequence: CDR1 MDHEN, CDR2 SYDVKM. Trimming removed 5 bases at V and 0 bases at J, with 10 bases between. CDR3 size: 15 residues. CDR3 in amino acids: CASSAFTATNEKLFF. CDR3 nucleotides: TGTGCCAGCAGTGCTTTCACCGCAACTAATGAAAAACTGTTTTTT.

The chain is built from TRBV5-8 and TRBJ1-2; D uncertain. CDR3 length: 13 residues. Trimming stripped 5 bases from V and 8 bases from J, with 16 bases between. Per the germline V gene, CDR1 is SGHTS and CDR2 is YDEGEE. CDR3 region: CASSRRGSGGYTF. CDR3 coding DNA: TGTGCCAGCAGTCGGAGAGGGTCGGGAGGCTACACCTTC.

V usage is TRBV2 and J usage is TRBJ2-3; D remains unclear. Deletions cut 6 bases from V and 0 bases from J, with 13 bases between. Germline assignment: CDR1 SNHLY and CDR2 FYNNEI. The CDR3 spans 15 residues. The CDR3 protein is CASRQSDVSTDTQYF. The CDR3 DNA reads TGTGCCAGCAGGCAATCGGACGTTAGCACAGATACGCAGTATTTT.

The genes are TRBV27 and TRBJ2-3; D is ambiguous. V was clipped by 0 bases and J by 0 bases, with 7 bases between them. Germline loops: CDR1 MNHEY, CDR2 SMNVEV (reference sequence). CDR3 size: 15 residues. CDR3 region: CASSLSLTSTDTQYF. The DNA for the CDR3 is TGTGCCAGCAGTTTATCACTGACGAGCACAGATACGCAGTATTTT.

The rearrangement joins TRBV9 to TRBJ1-6, with 11 bases matching TRBD1. Per germline, CDR1 SGDLS and CDR2 YYNGEE. V was clipped by 3 bases and J by 10 bases; unmatched bases: 3. This CDR3 contains 14 residues. The CDR3, as DNA: TGTGCCAGCAGCGCCTGGACAGGGGGCTCACCCCTCCACTTT. Amino acid sequence: CASSAWTGGSPLHF.

The J gene is TRBJ1-4, the V gene TRBV9; D is unresolved. The CDR3 sequence is 14 residues long. The germline CDR1 and CDR2 sequences are SGDLS and YYNGEE. The V end was cut by 4 bases, the J end by 8 bases, with 15 bases between. CDR3 in DNA: TGTGCCAGCAGCACGAGCGCCGCCGGGGAAAAACTGTTTTTT. Translating it yields CASSTSAAGEKLFF.

Only a few counts were recorded for this clone. V usage is TRBV2 and J usage is TRBJ1-2; D is perhaps TRBD1 (6 bases). The CDR3 is 12 residues long. Per the germline V gene, CDR1 is SNHLY and CDR2 is FYNNEI. V lost 5 bases to trimming and J lost 6 bases, with 10 bases between them. In DNA form, the CDR3 reads TGTGCCAGCAGTTTTAACAGGGATGGCTACACCTTC. Residues: CASSFNRDGYTF.

The chain recombines TRBV6-1 with TRBJ1-2; D might be TRBD1 (5 bases). Germline lookup yields CDR1 MNHNS and CDR2 SASEGT. This CDR3 spans 14 amino acids. The germline V and J ends were trimmed by 2 bases and 3 bases, with 10 bases remaining between them. This chain's CDR3 is CASSEFIQDYGYTF. The CDR3 DNA reads TGTGCCAGCAGTGAATTTATACAGGACTATGGCTACACCTTC.

The chain combines TRBV7-9 with TRBJ2-7; 13 positions match TRBD2. The CDR3 sequence is 15 residues long. CDR1 is SEHNR, CDR2 FQNEAQ, per germline (reference sequence). With V trimmed by 3 bases and J by 3 bases, 2 bases remained unmatched. The CDR3 nucleotides are TGTGCCAGCAGCTTGGGACTAGCGGGATACTACGAGCAGTACTTC. Translated, it gives CASSLGLAGYYEQYF.

The chain is built from TRBV9 and TRBJ2-1, with D possibly TRBD2 on 5 matching bases. Trimming removed 4 bases from V and 7 bases from J, with 15 bases in between. Germline loops: CDR1 SGDLS, CDR2 YYNGEE. The CDR3 consists of 14 residues. CDR3 DNA sequence: TGTGCCAGCAGCCCCGGGGTCCTCTTTAATGAGCAGTTCTTC. Translation gives CASSPGVLFNEQFF.

V and J are TRBV27 and TRBJ1-1; D ambiguous. The CDR3 sequence is 15 residues long. CDR1 is MNHEY and CDR2 is SMNVEV in the germline V gene (reference sequence). The V gene lost 6 bases and the J gene lost 4 bases, with 18 bases spanning the gap. The CDR3 is CASSQDGVLSTEAFF. CDR3 bases: TGTGCCAGCAGCCAGGACGGGGTTTTGAGCACTGAAGCTTTCTTT.

The table lists this clone with a few counts. This rearrangement joins TRBV5-4 to TRBJ1-1; unclear D gene. Trimming shortened V by 4 bases and J by 5 bases, and 15 bases separated the two germline ends. The CDR3 has 14 residues. Germline V CDR1 and CDR2: SGHNT, YYREEE (reference sequence). The DNA for the CDR3 is TGTGCCAGCAGCCTCGACCGGTGGGAAACTGAAGCTTTCTTT. Translated: CASSLDRWETEAFF. The full variable domain, in which reference TRBV5-4 and TRBJ1-1 provide the parts outside the CDR3, is ETGVTQSPTHLIKTRGQQVTLRCSSQSGHNTVSWYQQALGQGPQFIFQYYREEENGRGNFPPRFSGLQFPNYSSELNVNALELDDSALYLCASSLDRWETEAFFGQGTRLTVV.

With respect to this clone: One end of the junction is discordant with germline, which a read error may explain. This chain connects TRBV6-1 to TRBJ2-3, with 12 bases that match TRBD2. Germline V gene data show CDR1 as MNHNS and CDR2 as SASEGT. The CDR3 contains 15 residues. The CDR3 nucleotides are TGTGCCAGCAGAGAAGAACTAGCGGGGGGAGATACGCAGTATTTT. Protein sequence: CASREELAGGDTQYF.

This clone appeared once. DNA of the CDR3: TGCGCCAGCAGCTTGGCTCTAGCGGGAGCGGCGGGGGGGGAGACCCAGTACTTC. It is translated as CASSLALAGAAGGETQYF. The V call is TRBV5-1, the J call TRBJ2-5; 10 bases agree with TRBD2. Germline lookup yields CDR1 SGHRS and CDR2 YFSETQ. The CDR3 length is 18 residues. Trimming cost V 0 bases and J 5 bases; bases outside gene matches: 13.

This chain uses TRBV6-1 with TRBJ2-3, with a tentative D call TRBD1 (6 bases). Trimming cost V 6 bases and J 7 bases, with 17 bases left between them. The CDR3 covers 14 residues. CDR1 MNHNS and CDR2 SASEGT come from the germline V gene. The CDR3 is CASSPTLGAHTQYF. DNA of the CDR3: TGTGCCAGCAGCCCCACTTTGGGGGCCCATACGCAGTATTTT.

The J gene is TRBJ1-2, the V gene TRBV6-1; TRBD1 matches at 12 bases. J gave up 4 bases and V 4 bases, and 10 bases lay outside the gene matches. The length of the CDR3 is 17 residues. In germline, CDR1 is MNHNS, CDR2 SASEGT. The CDR3 reads CASSGPGQGANFYGYTF. The CDR3 DNA follows: TGTGCCAGCAGTGGACCGGGACAGGGGGCAAATTTCTATGGCTACACCTTC.